This T cell receptor (beta chain) was recorded in a study of early T cells in non-severe SARS-CoV-2 infection. The wider study: Sequencing of bulk RNA from unsorted whole blood was done, without chain pairing.

Each cDNA molecule carried a unique molecular identifier. MiXCR was run by TCRdb on the 5' RACE reads, yielding one entry per CDR3 protein. The table shows approximately 30,000 distinct CDR3 sequences, with 3% to 5% occurring only once. V lost 3 bases to trimming and J lost 5 bases, with 11 bases between them. CDR3 length equals 13 residues. The germline CDR1 and CDR2 sequences are DFQATT and SNEGSKA (reference sequence). A note on this clonotype: The antigen is not known.

Overall study findings and caveats: Clonotype matching in VDJdb favored anti-spike CD8 responses and did not capture private and CD4 specificities.

The material sequenced was whole blood. The clonotype was recovered from an adult who was a healthcare worker with PCR-confirmed SARS-CoV-2 infection or an uninfected control (not recorded which). The chain couples TRBV20-1 to TRBJ2-1, with no clear D. This CDR3 reads CSASSLVDNEQFF. CDR3 coding DNA: TGCAGTGCTAGTTCGCTAGTTGACAATGAGCAGTTCTTC.